This T cell receptor (beta chain) was captured in a study of cytomegalovirus exposure and HLA in healthy donors (dated by TCRdb to the late 2010s). As for the study more broadly: According to an earlier analysis of around 600 of the donors, about 190 million T cells yielded 117 million unique TCR beta sequences and more than 250 Gb of sequence data. A separate validation cohort of some 130 different subjects was used in addition to the roughly 670-subject first cohort. Of the approximately 400 genotyped donors, around 81% fell in the genetic ancestry cluster associated with self-reported Caucasian donors. The T cell repertoires of around 670 subjects were profiled by immunosequencing and related to cytomegalovirus serostatus. The number of typed donors differed by locus: about 620-630 for A, B, C, DRB1 and DQB1; 522 for DQA1; roughly 600 for DPA1; and around 470 for DPB1. In an earlier analysis of 587 of the donors, high-throughput TCR beta sequencing was used to judge whether each TCR beta V gene segment behaved as functional or pseudogenic. In the later analysis, no new phenotypic data were used to find candidate immune exposures; instead, reliance was placed on TCR beta sequences and their occurrence across donors. Four to six DR-DQ haplotypes were handled as single units for association and clustering, since linkage in the cohort was strong. All discovery cohort repertoires had been generated on a single sequencing platform. A later genetic analysis took genome-wide SNP genotypes for 398 of the 666 donors and used that subset as a discovery cohort. To study patterns of TCR occurrence, a later analysis re-analyzed previously published TCR beta repertoires from 666 donors and added high-resolution HLA genotyping. The aim of the study was to test whether cataloging public T cell receptors could identify signatures of past pathogen exposure. Across some 400 genotyped donors of the cohort, an average of roughly 250,000 unique TCR beta nucleotide sequences per donor were sequenced, and approximately 17% of those sequences were non-productive. Approximately 330 gigabases of sequencing data and about 92 million unique TCR sequences made up an early release that covered under 750 HLA-typed donors. Donor age, sex, ethnicity and CMV serostatus were compiled alongside the repertoire data. The study combined high-throughput TCR immunosequencing, statistical association of individual TCRs with disease status, and machine learning to predict cytomegalovirus infection status. HLA typing covered class I and class II loci at four-digit resolution. Beyond this particular receptor, the publication reports: An association between a missense DCLRE1C variant and V-gene and J-gene trimming of TCR beta chains was found in a later genetic analysis and replicated in an independent cohort. A cluster of highly shared sequence variants was judged likely to be a technical artifact of the sequencing pipeline. Broadly in line with IMGT annotations, most TCR beta V segments showed up in productive rearrangements about 87% or about 30% of the time in an earlier analysis of around 600 of the donors. The authors suggested that the approach could potentially be generalized to other disease states and immunological phenotypes. The classifier was reported to diagnose cytomegalovirus status with high specificity and sensitivity in both the original cohort and the validation cohort. When HLA alleles, especially DR and DQ, strongly co-occurred, attributing TCR associations to individual alleles was difficult. Because the 87-base-pair reads could not distinguish some IMGT-functional V segments, including TRBV6-2 and TRBV6-3, those segments were excluded. In a later analysis, TCR association rates were found to vary across HLA loci, with the most associated TCRs seen for DRB1 alleles and the fewest for HLA-C alleles. CMV serostatus was the only immune exposure information available for the cohort. Over 15 rarely observed V segments, including chromosome 9 orphons, were excluded from the earlier analysis of approximately 500 of the donors because counts were too low. In a later analysis, several top co-occurrence clusters were reported to appear linked to parvovirus B19, influenza, CMV and Epstein-Barr virus. A further reported finding was that TCR beta sequences accurately predicted the HLA-A and HLA-B alleles for most subjects in the first cohort. Most TCR sequences were seen in very few donors, while some public TCRs were found in many individuals. In a later analysis, HLA-associated TCR beta chains were found to be more clonally expanded and to have lower generation probabilities than equally common non-associated chains. In vitro tests confirmed that a few of the cytomegalovirus-associated TCR beta chains recognize cytomegalovirus antigens. A later analysis associated 16,951 TCR beta sequences with specific HLA alleles at a false discovery rate of 0.05. In a later analysis, most CMV-associated TCR beta chains were found to appear HLA-restricted, with HLA associations seemingly driven largely by CMV exposure. The study listed approximately 150 TCR beta chains as associated with cytomegalovirus. Linkage disequilibrium might explain the correlated functional status among segregating V segments, but an unknown experimental factor could not be ruled out. A later genetic analysis reported fewer N-insertions in productive TCRs among donors in an Asian-associated ancestry cluster than the roughly 620-donor mean. The cohort was sequenced for TCR beta chains only, and without alpha or paired-chain data the features that could be detected were limited. Presence/absence analyses assumed roughly uniform sequencing depth across donors, an assumption that may not hold. HLA typing was unavailable for some donors at each locus, so association tests used only the typed subset.

The V end loses 4 bases and the J end loses 1 base, and a stretch of 15 bases separates them. The germline V gene provides CDR1 SQVTM and CDR2 ANQGSEA. Reading from cysteine to phenylalanine, the CDR3 counts 15 amino acids. Just CDR3 DNA is preserved here, 45 bases in frame from base 1. The cohort consisted of 666 healthy bone marrow donors. All cohort members were sampled while nominally healthy, although unrecorded immune exposures were likely present. The donor tested CMV seronegative, placing the donor among the roughly 400 seronegative members of the cohort. A peripheral blood sample was collected from each donor, and TCR beta sequencing was performed on peripheral blood mononuclear cells. Genomic DNA was extracted from the blood cell samples with the Qiagen DNeasy Blood Extraction Kit. This clone was observed a few times. The antigen it recognizes is unknown. Per-base quality was not reported, and no clone a single base away is much larger than it.

The library was built by means of the immunoSEQ multiplex PCR assay. For the multiplex PCR, a mixture combining 60 forward primers for TCR Vbeta segments and 13 reverse primers for TCR Jbeta segments was used. A multiplex PCR assay on genomic DNA amplified the CDR3 region of rearranged TCR beta genes. On the Illumina HiSeq System, the amplified TCR beta libraries were sequenced as 87-base-pair reads. Per the authors' processing: A later analysis tallied 75 million to 85 million unique TCR beta chains across the 666 repertoires, and about 12 million of those chains were shared by two or more donors. A nearest-neighbor algorithm error-corrected the raw reads and collapsed the reads into unique sequences, merging closely related sequences to remove PCR and sequencing errors. To assign V, D and J gene segments, CDR3 sequences were aligned to IMGT reference sequences. Each retained sequence needed at least a six-nucleotide match to both a V gene segment and a J gene segment. Rearrangements were classified as productive when the CDR3 lacked stop codons and remained in frame with V and J, and all other rearrangements were classified as non-productive. CDR3 was defined by IMGT convention, running from the second conserved V-encoded cysteine to the conserved J-encoded phenylalanine. The earlier analysis of fewer than 700 of the donors excluded sequences that lacked an unambiguous match to a single V gene segment. An earlier analysis of a few hundred of the donors classified V segments as functional when productive rearrangements were above 56.7% and as segregating when the standard deviation between donors was above 5%. A statistical classification framework was developed to diagnose cytomegalovirus status using the catalog of TCR beta chain sequences. V and J gene assignment, in a later analysis, came from comparing TCR nucleotide sequences with IMGT/GENE-DB human TR gene sequences. The TCRdist pipeline was used in a later analysis to assign CDR3 sequences and most-parsimonious VDJ recombination scenarios. A later analysis defined each TCR beta chain by its CDR3 amino acid sequence plus V-gene family, and excluded reads lacking a unique V-gene family. As a way to deal with suspected cross-contamination and a sequencing artifact, a later analysis dropped more than 500 nucleotide sequences that were highly shared and had low generation probability. In a later analysis, a clonal expansion index for each public chain was calculated from normalized within-repertoire ranks of inferred template counts. Generation probabilities in a later analysis came from a VDJ recombination model fitted to out-of-frame rearrangements, and those results were checked against IGoR. In a later analysis, TCR-TCR, TCR-HLA and TCR-CMV co-occurrence was scored with hypergeometric tests, and a repertoire-size bias correction was applied to TCR pairs. To estimate false discovery rates, a later analysis permuted the HLA or CMV assignments 20 times. In a later analysis, co-occurring TCRs were grouped using DBSCAN, and TCRdist sequence similarity was added for clustering within HLA-allele-positive subsets. Repertoires with fewer than 30,000 or more than 120,000 public chains, plus five repertoires with anomalous nucleotide sharing, were excluded from co-occurrence clustering. TCRdb obtained this table from immuneACCESS and retained in-frame rearrangements with V and J assigned. These tables miss some clones; where compared with another copy, unresolved V genes account for less than half of the shortfall, and the remainder is unexplained. V and J calls and clone size are copied from that table; D and trimming were computed from the DNA. This sample lists tens of thousands of clones; 60% to 80% were detected once. Of the sample, under 2.5% is held by the ten largest clones.

Material for sequencing was PBMCs. The rearranged chain carries TRBV29-1 and TRBJ2-3; the D gene is perhaps TRBD2, from 5 matching bases. This clonotype was obtained from a man aged 40-49 years in good health and CMV-seronegative. CDR3 sequence: CSVAVEGLGTDTQYF. The DNA is as follows: TGCAGCGTTGCCGTAGAGGGATTGGGCACAGATACGCAGTATTTT.